The 15 T cell receptor beta chains below all came from one sample that was sequenced in a study of T-cell reconstitution after alpha-beta-depleted transplantation in children. Using unique molecular identifiers, the investigators prepared the TCRbeta library. TCRdb redid the calling of the PCR reads with MiXCR, one entry per CDR3 protein. Here the sample spans 490,000 or so distinct CDR3 sequences, under 15% being singletons. The sequencing here drew on PBMCs from the stem cell graft donor, taken from the stem cell graft. The receptors derive from a human donor who donated a stem cell graft to a child with combined immunodeficiency.

The genes are TRBV7-9 and TRBJ2-1; TRBD2 matches 8 bases. Trimming took 3 bases from V and 10 from J; bases not matched to a gene: 2. This CDR3 spans 12 amino acids. Germline V lookup: CDR1 SEHNR, CDR2 FQNEAQ (reference sequence). This CDR3 reads CASSFRLAEQFF. CDR3 coding DNA: TGTGCCAGCAGCTTTCGACTAGCGGAGCAGTTCTTC.

The table lists this clonotype with a count of one. The DNA of the CDR3 is TGTGCCAGCAGCTTAGCGGGGACTCGGGGTGGGGAGACCCAGTACTTC. Translating it yields CASSLAGTRGGETQYF. The V and J genes are TRBV7-2 and TRBJ2-5; D perhaps matches TRBD2 (6 bases). The V end lost 0 bases, the J end lost 5 bases, and 16 bases lay between the germline ends. CDR3 length: 16 amino acids. Germline CDR1 SGHTA, CDR2 FQGNSA.

Concerning this clonotype: Relative to the germline gene, one junction end is altered; a read error may explain this. J is TRBJ2-7 and V is TRBV20-1, with 9 bases that match TRBD2. Germline V gives CDR1 DFQATT, CDR2 SNEGSKA (reference sequence). The CDR3 runs to 16 residues. CDR3 in amino acids: CSARGLAGPGDYEQYF. The CDR3 region has the DNA TGCAGTGCCAGAGGGCTAGCGGGACCAGGGGACTACGAGCAGTACTTC.

The J gene is TRBJ2-1, the V gene TRBV30; D tentatively reads TRBD1 or TRBD2 (5 bases each). The CDR3 totals 14 residues. From germline, CDR1 is GTSNPN and CDR2 SVGIG (reference sequence). V lost 4 bases to trimming and J lost 8 bases, with 18 bases between them. The CDR3 region has the DNA TGTGCCTGGACTACCGGGGCCCGTGATGATGAGCAGTTCTTC. It yields the protein CAWTTGARDDEQFF.

This clonotype was recorded a few times. The gene calls are TRBV7-2 and TRBJ2-2; 11 bases map to TRBD2. Unmatched junction bases numbered 5, after V lost 1 base and J lost 4 bases. In germline, CDR1 is SGHTA, CDR2 FQGNSA. The CDR3 runs to 17 residues. The chain's CDR3 is CASSLGGLAVTTGELFF. The CDR3 DNA reads TGTGCCAGCAGCTTAGGGGGACTAGCGGTAACCACCGGGGAGCTGTTTTTT.

This clonotype was observed at least ten times. This chain joins TRBV7-2 and TRBJ2-1, with D tentatively TRBD1 or TRBD2 (5 bases each). Germline V lookup: CDR1 SGHTA, CDR2 FQGNSA. The CDR3 is 12 amino acids. The V and J ends lost 3 bases and 10 bases respectively, with 10 bases between them. The CDR3 protein is CASSLGVREQFF. The CDR3 coding sequence is TGTGCCAGCAGCTTGGGGGTGCGGGAGCAGTTCTTC.

This chain connects TRBV11-2 to TRBJ2-7, with 15 bases lining up with TRBD2. CDR1 and CDR2 from the germline V gene are SGHAT and FQNNGV. V lost 5 bases, J lost 6 bases, and 14 bases stayed unmatched. This CDR3 contains 18 residues. The CDR3: CASSPWTSGGAIVCEQYF. CDR3 nucleotides: TGTGCCAGCAGCCCCTGGACTAGCGGGGGGGCTATCGTATGCGAGCAGTACTTC.

This clonotype appeared many times. The chain uses TRBV20-1 and TRBJ2-1, with 7 bases identical to TRBD2. This CDR3 is 16 amino acids long. Unmatched junction bases numbered 17, after V lost 4 bases and J lost 8 bases. CDR1 and CDR2 from the germline V gene are DFQATT and SNEGSKA (reference sequence). In nucleotides, the CDR3 is TGCAGTGCTACCGGTGATTCGCGGGAGCGGGCGGATGAGCAGTTCTTC. Its translation is CSATGDSRERADEQFF.

This clonotype occurred a few times. The J gene is TRBJ1-1, the V gene TRBV20-1, with D possibly being TRBD1 (6 bases). The CDR3 consists of 13 residues. Trimming pared 3 bases from V and 10 bases from J, leaving 18 bases between. CDR1 and CDR2 (germline): DFQATT, SNEGSKA (reference sequence). The CDR3 DNA reads TGCAGTGCTAGCGACAGGACCTTTTATGGAGCTTTCTTT. The encoded protein is CSASDRTFYGAFF.

The chain couples TRBV25-1 to TRBJ2-5; D is undetermined. Trimming took 3 bases from V and 4 from J, leaving 12 bases between them. There are 14 residues in the CDR3. Germline values: CDR1 MGHDK, CDR2 SYGVNS. CDR3 bases: TGTGCCAGCAGTGAGAGGCTGGTCGGAGAGACCCAGTACTTC. Amino acid sequence: CASSERLVGETQYF.

The chain joins TRBV20-1 to TRBJ2-7, with 9 bases that match TRBD1. The germline V gene encodes CDR1 DFQATT and CDR2 SNEGSKA (reference sequence). V dropped 0 bases and J dropped 5; count of bases not matched to a gene: 8. This CDR3 has 15 residues. CDR3 DNA sequence: TGCAGTGCTAGAGATATTTGGACAGGGGTGGACGAGCAGTACTTC. It yields the protein CSARDIWTGVDEQYF.

This clonotype was seen a handful of times. V gene TRBV20-1 combines with J gene TRBJ2-4, with TRBD2 identical over 13 bases. Unmatched junction bases numbered 10, after V lost 2 bases and J lost 0 bases. Germline-derived CDR1 and CDR2 are DFQATT and SNEGSKA (reference sequence). The CDR3 is 19 amino acids. CDR3 sequence reads: CSARRGGTSGTLAKNIQYF. CDR3 nucleotide sequence: TGCAGTGCTAGAAGAGGTGGGACTAGCGGGACTTTAGCCAAAAACATTCAGTACTTC.

The chain recombines TRBV6-2 or TRBV6-3 with TRBJ2-1; 10 bases line up with TRBD1. The CDR3 sequence is 15 residues long. In germline, CDR1 is MNHEY, CDR2 SVGEGT. J gave up 6 bases and V 7 bases, and 9 bases lay outside the gene matches. CDR3 sequence: CASNYDRGRPNEQFF. CDR3 nucleotides: TGTGCCAGCAACTACGACAGGGGGCGACCCAATGAGCAGTTCTTC.

V is TRBV20-1 and J is TRBJ2-3; perhaps TRBD1 as D (7 bases). V shed 0 bases and J shed 3 bases, with 16 bases lying between them. Per germline, CDR1 DFQATT and CDR2 SNEGSKA (reference sequence). CDR3 length equals 16 residues. The CDR3: CSARDFRAGQTDTQYF. The CDR3 DNA sequence: TGCAGTGCTAGAGATTTTCGGGCGGGACAGACAGATACGCAGTATTTT.

The chain employs TRBV20-1 and TRBJ2-7; D might be TRBD2 (6 bases). Trimming pared 0 bases from V and 2 bases from J, leaving 14 bases between. There are 15 residues in the CDR3. CDR1 is DFQATT, CDR2 SNEGSKA, per germline (reference sequence). The CDR3 protein is CSARDPGGAPYEQYF. Written as DNA, the CDR3 is TGCAGTGCTAGAGACCCCGGGGGTGCGCCCTACGAGCAGTACTTC.